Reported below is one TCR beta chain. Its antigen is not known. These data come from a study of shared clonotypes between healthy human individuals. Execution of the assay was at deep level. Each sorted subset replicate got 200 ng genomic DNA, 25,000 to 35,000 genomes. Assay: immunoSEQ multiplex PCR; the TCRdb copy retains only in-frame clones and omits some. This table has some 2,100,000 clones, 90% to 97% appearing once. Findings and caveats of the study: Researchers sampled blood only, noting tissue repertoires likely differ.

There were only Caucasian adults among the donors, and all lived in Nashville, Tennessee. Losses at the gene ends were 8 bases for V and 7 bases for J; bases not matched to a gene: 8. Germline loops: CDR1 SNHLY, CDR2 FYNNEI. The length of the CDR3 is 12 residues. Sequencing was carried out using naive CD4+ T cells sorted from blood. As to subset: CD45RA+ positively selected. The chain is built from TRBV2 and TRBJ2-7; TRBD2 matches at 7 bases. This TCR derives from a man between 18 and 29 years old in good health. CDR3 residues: CASGGGVAEQYF. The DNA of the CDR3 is TGTGCCAGCGGGGGGGGAGTCGCAGAGCAGTACTTC.